These 20 T cell receptor beta chains were sequenced from one sample in a study of cytomegalovirus exposure and HLA in healthy donors. The PCR made use of 60 Vbeta and 13 Jbeta primers. Some clones are missing from TCRdb's copy, which holds only in-frame ones; the method was immunoSEQ multiplex PCR. The sample comprises roughly 150,000 clones, more than 60% of which are singletons, and more than 9% rests with the top ten. The sequencing sample was made of PBMCs. These receptors were obtained from a man aged 25-45 years in good health and CMV-seropositive.

Note on this clone: Germline and junction disagree at one end, which may indicate a read error. This chain links TRBV11-2 with TRBJ2-1, with TRBD2 identical over 11 bases. The CDR3 has 14 amino acids. Germline CDR1 and CDR2: SGHAT and FQNNGV. As DNA, the CDR3 is TGTGCCAGCAGCCTAACCCCCGGGACTAGCGGTAGACTCTTC. This encodes CASSLTPGTSGRLF.

The chain employs TRBV5-6 and TRBJ2-1, with D tentatively TRBD2 (5 bases). CDR1 and CDR2 (germline): SGHDT, YYEEEE. This CDR3 is 11 amino acids long. V lost 1 base, J lost 12 bases, and 8 bases lay in between. CDR3 sequence: CASSLRDWQFF. The CDR3 nucleotides read TGTGCCAGCAGCTTGCGGGATTGGCAGTTCTTC.

This chain links TRBV15 with TRBJ1-1; D remains unclear. Looked up from germline, CDR1 is LNHNV and CDR2 is YYDKDF (reference sequence). The ends were cut back, 0 bases at V and 1 base at J, with 9 bases in the middle. CDR3 length: 15 amino acids. In nucleotides, the CDR3 is TGTGCCACCAGCAGAGACGGTGACTCGAACACTGAAGCTTTCTTT. The encoded protein is CATSRDGDSNTEAFF.

Of note for this clone: A junction end diverges from the germline sequence, so it may reflect a read error. The sample contains more than one DNA sequence encoding this CDR3. The V gene is TRBV6-5, the J gene TRBJ2-7, with 10 bases identical to TRBD1. Germline V CDR1 and CDR2: MNHEY, SVGAGI. The CDR3 totals 15 residues. CDR3 in DNA: TGCGCCAGCAGCAGACAGGGGGCCTCAGCCTACGAGCAGTACTTC. This encodes CASSRQGASAYEQYF.

The V and J genes are TRBV29-1 and TRBJ2-2; D remains ambiguous. Germline CDR1 and CDR2: SQVTM and ANQGSEA. V lost 7 bases to trimming and J lost 1 base, with 7 bases between them. The CDR3 is made up of 12 amino acids. The CDR3 DNA reads as TGCAGCGCACAGAGGAACACCGGGGAGCTGTTTTTT. It specifies CSAQRNTGELFF.

This clone was recorded only once. The chain uses TRBV28 and TRBJ2-1; 8 nucleotides align to TRBD2. V dropped 0 bases and J dropped 7; count of bases not matched to a gene: 8. Looked up from germline, CDR1 is MDHEN and CDR2 is SYDVKM. The CDR3 runs to 16 residues. CDR3 nucleotides: TGTGCCAGCAGTTTATGGGGTTCGGGAGGGCCGAATGAGCAGTTCTTC. Translating it yields CASSLWGSGGPNEQFF.

This clone appeared many times. The V and J genes are TRBV6-1 and TRBJ2-7; TRBD1 agrees at 10 bases. V gave up 2 bases and J gave up 4 bases; unmatched junction bases: 5. Germline V gene sequence: CDR1 MNHNS, CDR2 SASEGT. The CDR3 spans 15 residues. The CDR3 region has the DNA TGTGCCAGCAGTGAAATGGGACAGGGGTGGTACGAGCAGTACTTC. Protein product: CASSEMGQGWYEQYF.

The genes are TRBV4-2 and TRBJ2-1, with a tentative D call TRBD2 (6 bases). CDR1 is LGHNA and CDR2 is YNFKEQ in the germline V gene. The V end lost 3 bases, the J end lost 8 bases, and 20 bases lay between the germline ends. The CDR3 runs 16 residues. The CDR3 spells CASSHRVGSGSDEQFF. CDR3 coding DNA: TGTGCCAGCAGCCACCGCGTGGGTAGCGGTAGCGATGAGCAGTTCTTC.

The chain links TRBV6-5 to TRBJ2-3, with D hard to call. V lost 8 bases and J lost 0, with 9 bases in between. This CDR3 region has 13 residues. From germline, CDR1 is MNHEY and CDR2 SVGAGI. CDR3 DNA sequence: TGTGCCAGCCGCGCGCCTAGCACAGATACGCAGTATTTT. This translates into CASRAPSTDTQYF.

This clone has a single count. The V gene is TRBV5-1, the J gene TRBJ1-4; 10 bases match TRBD1. The CDR3 length is 17 residues. Losses at the gene ends were 4 bases for V and 0 bases for J; bases not matched to a gene: 6. Germline V gene lookup returns CDR1 SGHRS and CDR2 YFSETQ. CDR3 residues: CASSQGQGFSTNEKLFF. In DNA, the CDR3 is TGCGCCAGCAGCCAGGGACAGGGGTTCTCAACTAATGAAAAACTGTTTTTT.

The chain couples TRBV5-8 to TRBJ2-1; perhaps TRBD2 as D (5 bases). The germline V gene encodes CDR1 SGHTS and CDR2 YDEGEE. This CDR3 is built from 14 residues. With 4 bases removed from V and 4 bases from J, the gap between germline ends came to 12 bases. The CDR3 DNA follows: TGTGCCAGCAGCCCGGCCGGAGGATACAATGAGCAGTTCTTC. It codes for CASSPAGGYNEQFF.

V usage is TRBV5-1 and J usage is TRBJ1-2; the D gene is possibly TRBD1 (6 bases). Trimming took off 0 bases at V and 4 bases at J, with 10 bases between the two ends. Looked up from germline, CDR1 is SGHRS and CDR2 is YFSETQ. The CDR3 sequence is 14 residues long. CDR3 region: CASSLGVDSYGYTF. Written as DNA, the CDR3 is TGCGCCAGCAGCTTGGGGGTGGACAGCTATGGCTACACCTTC.

As DNA, the CDR3 is TGCGCCAGCAGCCCCAGGGAGGCTGGGGACTATGGCTACACCTTC. It yields the protein CASSPREAGDYGYTF. The chain combines TRBV5-1 with TRBJ1-2; D perhaps matches TRBD1 (5 bases). The CDR3 loop spans 15 amino acids. Trimming stripped 4 bases from V and 3 bases from J, with 16 bases between. Germline V lookup: CDR1 SGHRS, CDR2 YFSETQ.

This clone was observed once. The chain is built from TRBV10-1 and TRBJ2-7; 7 nucleotides match TRBD2. Per the germline V gene, CDR1 is WNHNN and CDR2 is SYGVQD (reference sequence). J lost 5 bases, V lost 2 bases, and 9 bases had no gene match. The CDR3 loop spans 15 amino acids. The CDR3 nucleotides are TGCGCCAGCAGTGAGGGCGGTGCGGGAGCCGACGAGCAGTACTTC. This codes for CASSEGGAGADEQYF.

This clone was detected only a few times. This chain links TRBV9 with TRBJ2-3; perhaps TRBD1 as D (5 bases). With 0 bases removed from V and 3 bases from J, the gap between germline ends came to 17 bases. CDR3 length: 17 residues. CDR1 and CDR2 (germline): SGDLS, YYNGEE. Written as DNA, the CDR3 is TGTGCCAGCAGCGTAGTGGGCGGTGGGGCAGCTACAGATACGCAGTATTTT. Translation: CASSVVGGGAATDTQYF.

The chain is built from TRBV5-5 and TRBJ2-1; no reliable D call. The germline CDR1 and CDR2 sequences are SGHKS and YYEKEE (reference sequence). This CDR3 is 17 amino acids long. V was pared by 0 bases and J by 6 bases, with 19 bases between. The CDR3 coding sequence is TGTGCCAGCAGCTTGGAAATAAGGCGGAGCCCATCCAATGAGCAGTTCTTC. Protein product: CASSLEIRRSPSNEQFF.

J is TRBJ2-7 and V is TRBV6-5, with TRBD1 matching over 9 bases. Germline V gives CDR1 MNHEY, CDR2 SVGAGI. J was trimmed by 6 bases and V by 0 bases; bases with no gene match: 3. The CDR3 is made up of 14 amino acids. The CDR3 spells CASSYSMGQGEQYF. In nucleotides, the CDR3 is TGTGCCAGCAGTTACTCGATGGGACAGGGCGAGCAGTACTTC.

This clone appeared once. J is TRBJ2-3 and V is TRBV30; TRBD2 matches 7 bases. Trimming at V came to 0 bases and at J to 2 bases, leaving 8 bases not matched to a gene. In germline, CDR1 is GTSNPN, CDR2 SVGIG (reference sequence). This CDR3 has 16 residues. In DNA form, the CDR3 reads TGTGCCTGGAGTGTACCCACTAGCGACGACACAGATACGCAGTATTTT. Protein product: CAWSVPTSDDTDTQYF.

The chain has TRBV5-1 and TRBJ2-7; TRBD1 matches at 11 bases. The CDR3 runs 14 residues. Germline V gene data show CDR1 as SGHRS and CDR2 as YFSETQ. V was clipped by 7 bases and J by 5 bases; unmatched bases: 8. The CDR3 loop reads CASQRTGGNDEQYF. Here the CDR3 DNA reads TGCGCCAGCCAAAGGACAGGGGGCAACGACGAGCAGTACTTC.

The rearrangement joins TRBV7-9 to TRBJ2-1; D is possibly TRBD1 (5 bases). The CDR3 runs to 14 residues. The V end lost 2 bases, the J end lost 6 bases, and 11 bases lay between the germline ends. CDR1 and CDR2 (germline): SEHNR, FQNEAQ (reference sequence). CDR3 bases: TGTGCCAGCAGCTTACCTACAGGAATCAATGAGCAGTTCTTC. Residues: CASSLPTGINEQFF.